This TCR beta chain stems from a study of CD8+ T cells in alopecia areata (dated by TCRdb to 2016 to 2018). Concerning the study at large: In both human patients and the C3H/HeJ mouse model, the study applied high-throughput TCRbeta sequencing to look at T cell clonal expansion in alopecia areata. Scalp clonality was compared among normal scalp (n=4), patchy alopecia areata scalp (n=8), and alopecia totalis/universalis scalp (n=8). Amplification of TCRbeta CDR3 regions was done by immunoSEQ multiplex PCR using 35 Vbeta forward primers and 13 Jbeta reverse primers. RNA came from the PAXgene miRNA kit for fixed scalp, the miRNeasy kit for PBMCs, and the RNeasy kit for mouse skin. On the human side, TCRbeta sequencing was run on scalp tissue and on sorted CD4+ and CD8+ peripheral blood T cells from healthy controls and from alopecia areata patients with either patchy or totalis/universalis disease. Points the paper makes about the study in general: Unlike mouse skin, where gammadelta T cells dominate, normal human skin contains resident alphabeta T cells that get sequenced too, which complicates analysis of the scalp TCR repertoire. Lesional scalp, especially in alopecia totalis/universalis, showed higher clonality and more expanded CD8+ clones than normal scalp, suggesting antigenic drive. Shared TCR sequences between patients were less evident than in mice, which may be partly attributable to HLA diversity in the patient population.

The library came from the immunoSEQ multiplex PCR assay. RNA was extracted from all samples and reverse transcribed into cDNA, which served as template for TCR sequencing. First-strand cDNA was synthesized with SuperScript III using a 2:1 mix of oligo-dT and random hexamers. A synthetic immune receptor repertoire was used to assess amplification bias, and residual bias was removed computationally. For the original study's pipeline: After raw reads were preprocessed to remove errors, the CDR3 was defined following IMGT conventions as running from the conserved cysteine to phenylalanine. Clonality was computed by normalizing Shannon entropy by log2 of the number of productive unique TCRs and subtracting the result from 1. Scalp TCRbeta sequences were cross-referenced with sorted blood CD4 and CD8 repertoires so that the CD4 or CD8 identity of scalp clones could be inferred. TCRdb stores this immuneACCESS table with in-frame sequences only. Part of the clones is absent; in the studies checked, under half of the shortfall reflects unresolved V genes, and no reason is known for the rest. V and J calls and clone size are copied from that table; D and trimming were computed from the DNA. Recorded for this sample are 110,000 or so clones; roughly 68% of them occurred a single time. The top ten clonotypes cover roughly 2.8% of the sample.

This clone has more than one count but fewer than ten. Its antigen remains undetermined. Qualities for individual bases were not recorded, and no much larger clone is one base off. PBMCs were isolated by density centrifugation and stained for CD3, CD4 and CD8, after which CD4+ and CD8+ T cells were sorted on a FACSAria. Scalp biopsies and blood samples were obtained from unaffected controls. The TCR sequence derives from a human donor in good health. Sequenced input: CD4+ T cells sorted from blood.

For the CDR3, the sequence is CASSPSGQGTYGYTF. The DNA sequence reads TGTGCCAGCAGTCCCTCGGGACAGGGGACCTATGGCTACACCTTC. The V gene is TRBV27 and the J gene is TRBJ1-2, and 10 junctional nucleotides match TRBD1. The germline V end is reduced by 5 bases and the J end by 4 bases; junction bases left unmatched: 7. The CDR3, from cysteine to phenylalanine, totals 15 residues. Kept here is only the CDR3 DNA, which spans 45 bases and is read in frame from base 1. CDR1 MNHEY and CDR2 SMNVEV are derived from the germline V gene (reference sequence).